Sequencing of this T cell receptor (beta chain) was carried out in a study of blood T cell repertoires in COVID-19. Original handling: Estimated nucleated cell counts came from reference gene primer amplification. Sequencing was performed with immunoSEQ multiplex PCR; in TCRdb, only in-frame clones are kept and a portion is missing. The V and J calls and clone size are taken from that table; D and trimming were inferred from the DNA. The repertoire holds 350,000 to 450,000 clones, with over 75% as singletons. Germline CDR1 MNHEY, CDR2 SMNVEV (reference sequence). V lost 5 bases to trimming and J lost 8 bases, with 15 bases between them. CDR3 length: 13 amino acids.

The sample was peripheral blood. The chain has TRBV27 and TRBJ1-2, with a weak D call TRBD1 (5 bases). The sequence was obtained from a woman aged 40-49 years with COVID-19, enrolled during active disease. CDR3 sequence (DNA): TGTGCCAGCAGTGGCGGGACTGTTTCAGGCTACACCTTC. As protein: CASSGGTVSGYTF.